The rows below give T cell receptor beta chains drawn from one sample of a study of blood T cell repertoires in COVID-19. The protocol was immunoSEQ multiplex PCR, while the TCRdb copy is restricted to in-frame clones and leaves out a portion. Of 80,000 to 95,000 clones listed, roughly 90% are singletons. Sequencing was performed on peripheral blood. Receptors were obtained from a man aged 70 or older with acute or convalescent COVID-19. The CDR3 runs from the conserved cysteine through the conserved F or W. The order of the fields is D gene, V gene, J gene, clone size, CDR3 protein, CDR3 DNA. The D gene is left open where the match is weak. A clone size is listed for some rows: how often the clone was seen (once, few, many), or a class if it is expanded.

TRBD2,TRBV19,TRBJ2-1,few,CASSILEAGSGYNEQFF,TGTGCCAGTAGTATACTTGAAGCGGGGAGCGGGTACAATGAGCAGTTCTTC
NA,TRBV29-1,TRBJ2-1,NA,CSVYGGRSSYNEQFF,TGCAGCGTTTACGGGGGGCGCAGCTCCTACAATGAGCAGTTCTTC
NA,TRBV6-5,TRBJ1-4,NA,CASSYSRPSGEKLFF,TGTGCCAGCAGTTACTCCCGACCGTCGGGTGAAAAACTGTTTTTT
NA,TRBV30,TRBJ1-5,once,CAWRVRLREQPQHF,TGTGCCTGGAGAGTCAGGCTCCGAGAACAGCCCCAGCATTTT
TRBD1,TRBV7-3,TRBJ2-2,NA,CASSLDSGTGTGELFF,TGTGCCAGCAGCTTAGATTCCGGGACAGGCACCGGGGAGCTGTTTTTT
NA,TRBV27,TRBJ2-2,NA,CASSFEGAGELFF,TGTGCCAGCAGTTTCGAGGGGGCCGGGGAGCTGTTTTTT
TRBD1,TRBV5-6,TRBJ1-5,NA,CASSTRGATNQPQHF,TGTGCCAGCAGCACCAGGGGGGCTACCAATCAGCCCCAGCATTTT
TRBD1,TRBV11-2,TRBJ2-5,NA,CASSFLSQGARETQYF,TGTGCCAGCAGCTTTCTGTCTCAGGGGGCTCGGGAGACCCAGTACTTC
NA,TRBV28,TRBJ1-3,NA,CASSLRQVVTIYF,TGTGCCAGCAGTCTACGACAGGTTGTCACCATATATTTT
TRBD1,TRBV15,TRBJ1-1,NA,CATSRARQGWNTEAFF,TGTGCCACCAGCAGAGCCCGACAGGGATGGAACACTGAAGCTTTCTTT
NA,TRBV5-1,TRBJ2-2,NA,CASTLNTGELFF,TGCGCCAGCACCCTAAACACCGGGGAGCTGTTTTTT
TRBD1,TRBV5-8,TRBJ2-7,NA,CASTKFGTGVAYEQYF,TGTGCCAGCACCAAATTTGGGACAGGGGTGGCCTACGAGCAGTACTTC
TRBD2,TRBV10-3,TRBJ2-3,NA,CAISESIAGETDTQYF,TGTGCCATCAGTGAGTCAATAGCGGGAGAAACAGATACGCAGTATTTT
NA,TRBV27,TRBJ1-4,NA,CASSLRGARNEKLFF,TGTGCCAGCAGTTTACGGGGGGCTAGGAATGAAAAACTGTTTTTT
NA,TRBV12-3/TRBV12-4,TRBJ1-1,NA,CASNGQMNTEAFF,TGTGCCAGCAATGGACAGATGAACACTGAAGCTTTCTTT
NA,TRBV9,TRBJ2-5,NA,CASTVGLRSMETQYF,TGTGCCAGCACCGTGGGCCTTCGAAGTATGGAGACCCAGTACTTC
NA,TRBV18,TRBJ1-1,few,CASSPTRGDTEAFF,TGTGCCAGCTCACCAACACGGGGGGACACTGAAGCTTTCTTT
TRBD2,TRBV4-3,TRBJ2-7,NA,CASSQDGTSGGSAYEQYF,TGCGCCAGCAGCCAAGACGGGACTAGCGGGGGGTCCGCCTACGAGCAGTACTTC
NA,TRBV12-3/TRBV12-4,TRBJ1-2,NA,CASSSLGYYGYTF,TGTGCCAGCAGTTCGCTAGGATACTATGGCTACACCTTC
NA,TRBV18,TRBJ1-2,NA,CASSPPPAPRGYTF,TGTGCCAGCTCACCACCGCCAGCACCGAGGGGCTACACCTTC
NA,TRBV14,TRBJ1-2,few,CASSQFTGGHYTF,TGTGCCAGCAGCCAATTCACGGGGGGCCATTACACCTTC
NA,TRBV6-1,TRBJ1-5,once,CASSDRENQPQHF,TGTGCCAGCAGTGACAGGGAAAATCAGCCCCAGCATTTT
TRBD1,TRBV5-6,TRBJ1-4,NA,CASSSPGQGKLFF,TGTGCCAGCAGTTCGCCGGGACAGGGGAAACTGTTTTTT
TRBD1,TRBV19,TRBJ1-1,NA,CASGGQGVLRNTEAFF,TGTGCCAGTGGGGGACAGGGGGTCTTGAGGAACACTGAAGCTTTCTTT
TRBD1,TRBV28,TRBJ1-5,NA,CASSLRTGSNQPQHF,TGTGCCAGCAGTTTAAGGACAGGGTCAAATCAGCCCCAGCATTTT
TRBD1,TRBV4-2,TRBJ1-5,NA,CASSQHGTGNSNQPQHF,TGTGCCAGCAGCCAACACGGGACAGGGAATAGCAATCAGCCCCAGCATTTT
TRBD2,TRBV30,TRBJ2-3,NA,CAWSPGGATDTQYF,TGTGCCTGGAGTCCGGGGGGGGCCACAGATACGCAGTATTTT
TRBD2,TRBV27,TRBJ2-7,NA,CASRPRGGLEQYF,TGTGCCAGCAGGCCTCGGGGGGGCCTTGAGCAGTACTTC
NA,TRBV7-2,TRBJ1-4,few,CASSLVLPGEKLFF,TGTGCCAGCAGCTTAGTCCTTCCCGGTGAAAAACTGTTTTTT
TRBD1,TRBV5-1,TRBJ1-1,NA,CASSVGQPNTEAFF,TGCGCCAGCAGCGTGGGACAGCCGAACACTGAAGCTTTCTTT
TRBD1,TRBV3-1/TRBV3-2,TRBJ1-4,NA,CASSLRGVSVEKLFF,TGTGCCAGCAGCCTCAGGGGGGTGTCGGTTGAAAAACTGTTTTTT
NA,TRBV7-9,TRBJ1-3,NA,CASSLNTGLENTIYF,TGTGCCAGCAGCTTAAACACAGGGTTGGAAAACACCATATATTTT
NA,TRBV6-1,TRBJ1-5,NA,CASSEGQFAGQPQHF,TGTGCCAGCAGTGAGGGACAATTCGCAGGTCAGCCCCAGCATTTT
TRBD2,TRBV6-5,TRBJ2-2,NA,CASSQLAGAAGELFF,TGTGCCAGCAGCCAGCTAGCGGGAGCGGCCGGGGAGCTGTTTTTT
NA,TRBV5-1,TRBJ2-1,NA,CASSLAPPTGVRFF,TGCGCCAGCAGCTTGGCCCCCCCCACGGGAGTACGGTTCTTC
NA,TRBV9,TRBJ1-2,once,CASSVGDLGVYTF,TGTGCCAGCAGTGTCGGGGATCTGGGTGTCTACACCTTC
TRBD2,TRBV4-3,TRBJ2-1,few,CASSRLASSGDEQFF,TGCGCCAGCAGCCGACTAGCGAGTTCAGGGGATGAGCAGTTCTTC
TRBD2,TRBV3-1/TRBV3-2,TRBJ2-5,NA,CASSPPRGTGETQYF,TGTGCCAGCAGCCCCCCGCGGGGGACCGGAGAGACCCAGTACTTC
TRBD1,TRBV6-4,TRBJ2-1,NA,CASRSGTGSYNEQFF,TGTGCCAGCAGATCTGGGACAGGCTCCTACAATGAGCAGTTCTTC
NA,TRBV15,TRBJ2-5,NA,CATSYDPGETQYF,TGTGCCACCAGCTACGATCCCGGGGAGACCCAGTACTTC
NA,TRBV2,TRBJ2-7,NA,CASREPPRYEQYF,TGTGCCAGCAGGGAGCCGCCTCGTTACGAGCAGTACTTC
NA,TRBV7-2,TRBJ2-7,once,CASSLVPGYEQYF,TGTGCCAGCAGCTTAGTTCCCGGTTACGAGCAGTACTTC
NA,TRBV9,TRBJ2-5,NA,CASSVDLEETQYF,TGTGCCAGCAGCGTAGATCTCGAAGAGACCCAGTACTTC
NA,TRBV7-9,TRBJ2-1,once,CASSVGSREQFF,TGTGCCAGCAGCGTCGGGAGTCGAGAGCAGTTCTTC
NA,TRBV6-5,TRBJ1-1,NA,CASRQGSFNTEAFF,TGTGCCAGCAGACAGGGCTCATTTAACACTGAAGCTTTCTTT
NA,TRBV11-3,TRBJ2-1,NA,CASRPPGIRDNEQFF,TGTGCCAGCAGACCCCCGGGAATTAGGGACAATGAGCAGTTCTTC
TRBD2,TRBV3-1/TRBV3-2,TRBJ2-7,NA,CASSRGLLSSYEQYF,TGTGCCAGCAGCCGGGGACTACTGAGCTCCTACGAGCAGTACTTC
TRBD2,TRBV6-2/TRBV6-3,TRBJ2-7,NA,CASSYFPRTSGSADEQYF,TGTGCCAGCAGTTACTTTCCCCGGACTAGCGGATCCGCTGACGAGCAGTACTTC
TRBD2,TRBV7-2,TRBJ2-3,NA,CASSPSRSSGGREDTQYF,TGTGCCAGCAGCCCATCCAGATCTAGCGGGGGGCGTGAAGATACGCAGTATTTT
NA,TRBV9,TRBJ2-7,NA,CASSSPLGAEQYF,TGTGCCAGCAGCTCCCCCCTAGGGGCTGAGCAGTACTTC
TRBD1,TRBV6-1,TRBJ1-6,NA,CASSERENRGRKSPLHF,TGTGCCAGCAGTGAAAGAGAAAACAGGGGGCGGAAATCACCCCTCCACTTT